This T cell receptor (beta chain) emerged from a study of healthy donors' naive CD4 and CD8 T cells. Naive T cells were sorted: CD4+CD8-CD45RO-CD45RA+ for CD4+, CD8+CD4-CD45RA+CD27bright for CD8+. The CDR3 is made up of 21 amino acids. V was clipped by 6 bases and J by 5 bases, with 32 bases between them. Germline CDR1 is MNHEY and CDR2 is SVGAGI. With respect to this clonotype: The antigen remains undetermined.

TCR libraries were built from roughly 0.5 ug of total RNA by linear amplification. TCRdb re-derived calls from the reads in MiXCR, one entry per CDR3 protein. In the table there are about 200,000 distinct CDR3 sequences, around three quarters of which are singletons. The study, taken as a whole, reports: Naive CD4+ and CD8+ cells reportedly differed in usage of most V and J genes. Chains were not paired, since alpha and beta were sequenced in bulk.

This clonotype was obtained from a pool of human donors in good health; the sample pools cells from several healthy donors. The sequenced material came from naive CD4+ and CD8+ T cells sorted from blood, pooled from several donors. The chain joins TRBV6-5 to TRBJ2-6; possibly TRBD1 or TRBD2 for D (5 bases each). CDR3 DNA: TGTGCCAGCAGCAAGGGCTCTCCTACGGGGCCCGAGAAAGTGTGGGCCAACGTCCTGACTTTC. Residues: CASSKGSPTGPEKVWANVLTF.